This T cell receptor beta chain was documented in a study of T cell repertoires in cytomegalovirus infection. As for the study in general: Epitope selection comprised recently identified HLA-C-restricted CMV epitopes and well-studied HLA-B-restricted CMV epitopes. Indications came from public TCR beta signatures; they pointed to CMV infection and to a matching HLA type.

The CDR3 runs to 13 residues. Germline assignment: CDR1 MNHEY and CDR2 SVGAGI. V lost 6 bases and J lost 4, with 12 bases in between. Findings and caveats of the study: Predominance within the ex vivo response was attributable to HLA-C-restricted CMV-specific TCR beta clonotypes. The cumulative frequency of public TCR beta families distinguished individuals who carried CMV together with the relevant HLA.

A single record per CDR3 protein comes from TCRdb applying MiXCR to the reads. Among 150,000 or so distinct CDR3 sequences listed, over 30% were seen once. At least ten counts were recorded for this clonotype. Its target is unknown. This chain uses TRBV6-5 with TRBJ2-5; D is undetermined. The receptor was isolated from a human donor in good health (CMV status not recorded). Some clones in this sample may be carry-over from other donors' samples. This specimen was CD8+ T cells from cultured PBMCs, taken from culture after CMV antigen stimulation. CDR3 region: CASSPEVLETQYF. Here the CDR3 DNA reads TGTGCCAGCAGCCCCGAGGTATTAGAGACCCAGTACTTC.